The clone carrying this T cell receptor beta chain was found a few times. The CDR3 is made up of 13 amino acids. Germline-derived CDR1 and CDR2 are SGHRS and YFSETQ. Trimming cost V 4 bases and J 2 bases, with 10 bases left between them. TCRdb itself ran the 5' RACE reads through MiXCR, one entry per CDR3 protein. The table lists hundreds of thousands of distinct CDR3 sequences, about an eighth of them singletons, with around 9% in the top ten. This specimen comes from a study of identical twins. Sequencing input: memory (CD45RO+) T cells sorted from blood. The TCR comes from a woman under 30 in good health. The V and J genes are TRBV5-1 and TRBJ2-7; D uncertain. In DNA form, the CDR3 reads TGCGCCAGCAGCCCTGAGAACCCCTACGAGCAGTACTTC. It is translated as CASSPENPYEQYF.